The clone carrying this T cell receptor beta chain showed up just a few times. Its antigen is undetermined. Germline V gives CDR1 SQVTM, CDR2 ANQGSEA. The V segment lost 6 bases and the J segment 6 bases; nucleotides outside the gene matches: 12. This CDR3 is 16 amino acids long. The sample belongs to a study of identical twins. The study's findings and limits: Conclusions relied on cross-sectional statistical analysis, not following the same donors.

Via MiXCR, TCRdb re-called the 5' RACE reads, giving one row per CDR3 protein. Here the sample spans hundreds of thousands of distinct CDR3 sequences, 8% to 9.5% being singletons. A further study also used this sample, focusing on yellow fever vaccine responses in identical twins.

This clonotype was obtained from a woman under 30 in good health. This chain links TRBV29-1 with TRBJ2-1, with 12 bases that match TRBD2. Material for sequencing was CD8+ T cells sorted from blood. CDR3 amino acids: CSVLGLAGMVSNEQFF. The CDR3 DNA sequence: TGCAGCGTCCTTGGACTAGCGGGAATGGTGTCCAATGAGCAGTTCTTC.